Sequencing of this TCR beta chain was carried out in a study of cytomegalovirus exposure and HLA in healthy donors. Researchers ran the PCR with 60 Vbeta and 13 Jbeta primers. The repertoire was sequenced with immunoSEQ multiplex PCR; TCRdb's copy has only in-frame clones and lacks some. This sample has about 150,000 clones, with 9.7% found just once. Per germline, CDR1 SGDLS and CDR2 YYNGEE. The CDR3 extends over 14 amino acids. Trimming shortened V by 4 bases and J by 0 bases, and 10 bases separated the two germline ends. Donors counted as nominally healthy when sampled, yet unrecorded immune exposures were likely.

The rearrangement joins TRBV9 to TRBJ1-1; D gene unclear. This sequence originates from a man in his fifties in good health and CMV-seronegative. Source material: PBMCs. CDR3 bases: TGTGCCAGCAGCTCAGGCGCAATGAACACTGAAGCTTTCTTT. It codes for CASSSGAMNTEAFF.